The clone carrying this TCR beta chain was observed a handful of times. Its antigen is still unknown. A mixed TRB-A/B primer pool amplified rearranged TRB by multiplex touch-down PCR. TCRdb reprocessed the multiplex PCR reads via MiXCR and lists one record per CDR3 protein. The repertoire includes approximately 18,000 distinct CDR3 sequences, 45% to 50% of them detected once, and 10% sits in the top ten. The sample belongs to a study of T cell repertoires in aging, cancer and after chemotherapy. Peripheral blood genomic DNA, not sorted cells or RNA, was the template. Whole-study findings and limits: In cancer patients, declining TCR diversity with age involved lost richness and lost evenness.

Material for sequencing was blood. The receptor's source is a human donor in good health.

CDR3 nucleotide sequence: TGTGCCAGCAGTCCTCAGGGTAGCTCCTATAATTCACCCCTCCACTTT. This encodes CASSPQGSSYNSPLHF. J is TRBJ1-6 and V is TRBV5-4; a weak D match, TRBD1 (5 bases). The V end was cut by 5 bases, the J end by 0 bases, with 12 bases between. Per germline, CDR1 SGHNT and CDR2 YYREEE (reference sequence). This CDR3 region has 16 residues. Full variable domain (rest looked up from reference TRBV5-4 and TRBJ1-6): ETGVTQSPTHLIKTRGQQVTLRCSSQSGHNTVSWYQQALGQGPQFIFQYYREEENGRGNFPPRFSGLQFPNYSSELNVNALELDDSALYLCASSPQGSSYNSPLHFGNGTRLTVT.